This T cell receptor (beta chain) derives from a study of OX40 agonist ivuxolimab in advanced cancers. Background on the study: The drug used for patients, ivuxolimab, was an agonistic anti-OX40 (CD134) antibody. The study gave patients intravenous ivuxolimab at 0.01 to 10 mg/kg every 2 weeks. The group had a mean age of 60 years, ranged from roughly 23 to 85, and was just under 85% male.

Data came from immunoSEQ multiplex PCR; TCRdb stores just in-frame clones and leaves some out. The repertoire holds around 95,000 clones, with 90% as singletons. The study, taken as a whole, reports: Low normalized T-cell clonal expansion was additionally recorded for some nonresponders.

With respect to this clone: Its matching antigen is unknown.

V shed 5 bases, J shed 1 base, and the junction held 3 bases outside the gene matches. Germline-derived CDR1 and CDR2 are SGHAT and FQDESV (reference sequence). The CDR3 extends over 14 amino acids. This chain uses TRBV11-1 with TRBJ1-1, with 8 bases matching TRBD1. This sequence originates from an adult with an advanced solid tumor such as melanoma, head and neck, liver or kidney cancer. Specimen: CD4+ or CD8+ T cells sorted from blood, collected in a trial of the OX40 agonist ivuxolimab. The CDR3 region is CASSPGQANTEAFF. The CDR3 DNA is TGTGCCAGCAGCCCGGGACAGGCGAACACTGAAGCTTTCTTT.